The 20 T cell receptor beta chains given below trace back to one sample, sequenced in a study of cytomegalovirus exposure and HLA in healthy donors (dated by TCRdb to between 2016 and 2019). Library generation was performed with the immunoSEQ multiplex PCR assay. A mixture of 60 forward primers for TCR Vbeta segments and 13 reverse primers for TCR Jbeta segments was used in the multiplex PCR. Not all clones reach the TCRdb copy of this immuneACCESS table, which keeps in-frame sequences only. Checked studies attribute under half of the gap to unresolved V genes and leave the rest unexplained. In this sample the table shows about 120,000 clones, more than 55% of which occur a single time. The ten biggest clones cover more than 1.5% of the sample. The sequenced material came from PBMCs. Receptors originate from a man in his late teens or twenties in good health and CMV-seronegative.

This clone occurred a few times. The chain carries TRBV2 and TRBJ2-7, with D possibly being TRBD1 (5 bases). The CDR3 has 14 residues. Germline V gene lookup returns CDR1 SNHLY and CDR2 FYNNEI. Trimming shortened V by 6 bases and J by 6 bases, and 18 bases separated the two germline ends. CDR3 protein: CASRYAAGPVEQYF. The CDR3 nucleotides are TGTGCCAGCAGATACGCCGCAGGGCCGGTCGAGCAGTACTTC.

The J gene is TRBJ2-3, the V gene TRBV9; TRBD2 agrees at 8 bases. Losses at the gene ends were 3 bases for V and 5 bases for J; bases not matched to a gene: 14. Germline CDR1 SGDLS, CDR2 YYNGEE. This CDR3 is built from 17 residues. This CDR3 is CASSATGLGELLDTQYF. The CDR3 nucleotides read TGTGCCAGCAGCGCCACGGGACTAGGGGAACTACTAGATACGCAGTATTTT.

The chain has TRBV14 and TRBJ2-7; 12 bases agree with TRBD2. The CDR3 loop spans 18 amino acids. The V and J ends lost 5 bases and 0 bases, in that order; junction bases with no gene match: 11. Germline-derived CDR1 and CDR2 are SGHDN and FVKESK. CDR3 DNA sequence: TGTGCCAGCAGCTTCCGGACTAGCGGGACCTCGAGCTCCTACGAGCAGTACTTC. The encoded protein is CASSFRTSGTSSSYEQYF.

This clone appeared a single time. CDR3 residues: CASSQGPGLARTDTQYF. DNA of the CDR3: TGTGCCAGCAGCCAAGGGCCGGGACTAGCGCGCACAGATACGCAGTATTTT. This chain joins TRBV14 and TRBJ2-3, with TRBD2 identical over 10 bases. Losses at the gene ends were 1 base for V and 1 base for J; bases not matched to a gene: 5. Germline CDR1 is SGHDN and CDR2 is FVKESK. The CDR3 runs 17 residues.

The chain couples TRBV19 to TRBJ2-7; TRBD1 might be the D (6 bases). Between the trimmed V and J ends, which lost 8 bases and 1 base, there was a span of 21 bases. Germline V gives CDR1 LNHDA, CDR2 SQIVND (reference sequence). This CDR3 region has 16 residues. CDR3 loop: CASAAYAGQGSYEQYF. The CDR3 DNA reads TGTGCCAGTGCCGCATACGCCGGTCAGGGGTCCTACGAGCAGTACTTC.

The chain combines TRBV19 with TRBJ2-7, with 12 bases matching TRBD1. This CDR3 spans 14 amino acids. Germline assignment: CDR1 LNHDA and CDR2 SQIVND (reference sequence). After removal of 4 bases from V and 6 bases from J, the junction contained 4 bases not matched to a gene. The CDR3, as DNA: TGTGCCAGTAGTAGGGACAGGGGGCGAGGCGAGCAGTACTTC. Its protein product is CASSRDRGRGEQYF.

The CDR3 nucleotides are TGTGCCAGTAATGGCAGTGGCTACACCTTC. Residues: CASNGSGYTF. The genes are TRBV19 and TRBJ1-2; no reliable D call. From germline, CDR1 is LNHDA and CDR2 SQIVND (reference sequence). V lost 7 bases to trimming and J lost 7 bases, with 7 bases between them. CDR3 size: 10 residues.

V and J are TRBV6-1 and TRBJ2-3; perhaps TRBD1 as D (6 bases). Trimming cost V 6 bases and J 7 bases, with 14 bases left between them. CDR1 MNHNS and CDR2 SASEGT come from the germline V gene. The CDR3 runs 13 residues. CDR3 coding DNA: TGTGCCAGCAGATACACAGGGTTGTATACGCAGTATTTT. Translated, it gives CASRYTGLYTQYF.

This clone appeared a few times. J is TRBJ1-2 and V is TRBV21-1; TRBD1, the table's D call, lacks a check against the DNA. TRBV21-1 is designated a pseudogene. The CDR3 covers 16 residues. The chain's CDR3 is CASSNRDRDDSYGYTF. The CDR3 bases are TGTGCCAGCAGCAACCGGGACAGGGACGATAGCTATGGCTACACCTTC.

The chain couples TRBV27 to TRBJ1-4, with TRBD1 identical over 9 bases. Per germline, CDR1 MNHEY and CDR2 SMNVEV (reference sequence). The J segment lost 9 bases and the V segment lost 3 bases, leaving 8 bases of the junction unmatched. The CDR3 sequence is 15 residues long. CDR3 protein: CASSFSGTGQKKLFF. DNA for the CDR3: TGTGCCAGCAGTTTTTCCGGGACAGGGCAAAAAAAACTGTTTTTT.

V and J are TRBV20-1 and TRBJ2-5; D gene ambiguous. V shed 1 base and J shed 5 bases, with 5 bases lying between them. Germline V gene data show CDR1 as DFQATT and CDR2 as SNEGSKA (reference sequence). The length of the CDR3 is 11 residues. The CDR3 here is CSARARETQYF. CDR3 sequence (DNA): TGCAGTGCTAGAGCACGGGAGACCCAGTACTTC.

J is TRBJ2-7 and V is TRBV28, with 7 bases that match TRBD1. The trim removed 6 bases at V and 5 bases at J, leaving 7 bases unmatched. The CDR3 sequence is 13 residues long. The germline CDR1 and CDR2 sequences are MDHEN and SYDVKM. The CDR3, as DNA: TGTGCCAGCAGAGCGACAGGGTTCCACGAGCAGTACTTC. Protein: CASRATGFHEQYF.

DNA for the CDR3: TGTGCCAGCAGTGATCCTAGAGGGAGGACTGAAGCTTTCTTT. Its protein is CASSDPRGRTEAFF. V usage is TRBV25-1 and J usage is TRBJ1-1; no firm D call. Trimming cost V 3 bases and J 5 bases, with 13 bases left between them. The CDR3 runs 14 residues. Germline CDR1 is MGHDK and CDR2 is SYGVNS.

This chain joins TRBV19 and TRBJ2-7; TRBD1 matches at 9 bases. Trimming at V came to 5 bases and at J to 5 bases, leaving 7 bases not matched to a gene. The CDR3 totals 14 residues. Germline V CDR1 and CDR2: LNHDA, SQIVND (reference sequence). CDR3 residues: CASSQGTGRDEQYF. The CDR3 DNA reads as TGTGCCAGTAGTCAGGGGACAGGGCGCGACGAGCAGTACTTC.

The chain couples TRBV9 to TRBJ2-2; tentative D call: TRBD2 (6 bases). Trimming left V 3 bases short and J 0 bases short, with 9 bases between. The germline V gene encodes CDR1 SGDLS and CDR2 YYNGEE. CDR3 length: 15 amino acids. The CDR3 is CASSAGTPNTGELFF. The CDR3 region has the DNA TGTGCCAGCAGCGCCGGGACTCCGAACACCGGGGAGCTGTTTTTT. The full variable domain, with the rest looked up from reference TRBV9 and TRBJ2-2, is DSGVTQTPKHLITATGQRVTLRCSPRSGDLSVYWYQQSLDQGLQFLIQYYNGEERAKGNILERFSAQQFPDLHSELNLSSLELGDSALYFCASSAGTPNTGELFFGEGSRLTVL.

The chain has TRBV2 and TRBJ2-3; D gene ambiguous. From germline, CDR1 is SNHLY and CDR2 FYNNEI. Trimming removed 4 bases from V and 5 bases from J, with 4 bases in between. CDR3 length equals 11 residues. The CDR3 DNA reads TGTGCCAGCAGTGTAAAAGATACGCAGTATTTT. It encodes CASSVKDTQYF.

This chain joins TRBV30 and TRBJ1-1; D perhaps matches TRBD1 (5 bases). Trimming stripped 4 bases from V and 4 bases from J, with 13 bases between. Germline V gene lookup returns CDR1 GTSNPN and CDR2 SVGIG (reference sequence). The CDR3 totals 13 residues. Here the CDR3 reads CAWKGRGPTEAFF. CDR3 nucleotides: TGTGCCTGGAAGGGGCGGGGCCCCACTGAAGCTTTCTTT.

The CDR3 nucleotides read TGCGCCAGCAGACAGGACACTTATTACACTGAAGCTTTCTTT. This codes for CASRQDTYYTEAFF. The chain links TRBV5-1 to TRBJ1-1; TRBD1 might be the D (5 bases). CDR3 length: 14 amino acids. Germline CDR1 SGHRS, CDR2 YFSETQ. V was pared by 5 bases and J by 3 bases, with 14 bases between. The full variable domain, with the rest looked up from reference TRBV5-1 and TRBJ1-1, is KAGVTQTPRYLIKTRGQQVTLSCSPISGHRSVSWYQQTPGQGLQFLFEYFSETQRNKGNFPGRFSGRQFSNSRSEMNVSTLELGDSALYLCASRQDTYYTEAFFGQGTRLTVV.

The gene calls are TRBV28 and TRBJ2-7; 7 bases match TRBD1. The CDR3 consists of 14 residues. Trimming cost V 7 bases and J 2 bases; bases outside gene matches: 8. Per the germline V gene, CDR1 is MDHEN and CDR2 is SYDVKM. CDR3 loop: CASNRQGSTYEQYF. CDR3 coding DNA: TGTGCCAGCAACCGACAGGGATCGACCTACGAGCAGTACTTC.

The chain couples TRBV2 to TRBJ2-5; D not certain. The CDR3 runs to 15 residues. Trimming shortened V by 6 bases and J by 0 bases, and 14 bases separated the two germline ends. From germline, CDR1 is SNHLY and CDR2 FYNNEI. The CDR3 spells CASSQTPTYQETQYF. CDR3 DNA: TGTGCCAGCAGCCAGACACCTACGTACCAAGAGACCCAGTACTTC.